A selection of T cell receptor beta chains follows, all from one sample in a study of cytomegalovirus exposure and HLA in healthy donors. Repertoires were generated with immunoSEQ multiplex PCR, while TCRdb's copy carries only in-frame clones and drops some. The repertoire holds about 120,000 clones, with about 81% as singletons. The specimen sequenced was PBMCs. Receptors were obtained from a man aged 40-55 years in good health and CMV-seronegative. CDR3s include the opening cysteine and the closing phenylalanine or tryptophan. A D gene is named only where the DNA matches it firmly. Not all rows give a size; the values are once, few, many and, for expanded clones, a class.

j_call: TRBJ1-1; v_call: TRBV15; clone_size: once; d_call: .; cdr3_aa: CATSRQQGNTEAFF; cdr3_nt: TGTGCCACCAGCCGACAGCAAGGGAACACTGAAGCTTTCTTT
j_call: TRBJ2-7; v_call: TRBV19; clone_size: .; d_call: .; cdr3_aa: CASSPRPVTYEQYF; cdr3_nt: TGTGCCAGTAGTCCACGCCCGGTGACCTACGAGCAGTACTTC
j_call: TRBJ1-1; v_call: TRBV4-2; clone_size: .; d_call: .; cdr3_aa: CASSSPAGNEAFF; cdr3_nt: TGTGCCAGCAGCTCCCCTGCGGGGAATGAAGCTTTCTTT
j_call: TRBJ1-2; v_call: TRBV7-6; clone_size: few; d_call: .; cdr3_aa: CASSSVGQMRNYGYTF; cdr3_nt: TGTGCCAGCAGCTCCGTCGGACAGATGCGGAACTATGGCTACACCTTC
j_call: TRBJ2-7; v_call: TRBV4-3; clone_size: .; d_call: .; cdr3_aa: CASSQYRDLTYEQYF; cdr3_nt: TGCGCCAGCAGCCAGTACCGGGACTTAACCTACGAGCAGTACTTC
j_call: TRBJ1-2; v_call: TRBV9; clone_size: .; d_call: TRBD1; cdr3_aa: CASSVGQGTYGYTF; cdr3_nt: TGTGCCAGCAGCGTGGGACAGGGGACCTATGGCTACACCTTC
j_call: TRBJ1-1; v_call: TRBV4-3; clone_size: few; d_call: .; cdr3_aa: CASSQGQVMNTEAFF; cdr3_nt: TGCGCCAGCAGCCAAGGACAGGTCATGAACACTGAAGCTTTCTTT
j_call: TRBJ2-4; v_call: TRBV27; clone_size: .; d_call: TRBD1; cdr3_aa: CASKTGQAGGSQYF; cdr3_nt: TGTGCCAGCAAGACGGGCCAAGCAGGGGGCAGTCAGTACTTC
j_call: TRBJ1-3; v_call: TRBV5-1; clone_size: .; d_call: .; cdr3_aa: CASRGGEASGNTIYF; cdr3_nt: TGCGCCAGCAGAGGCGGGGAGGCCTCTGGAAACACCATATATTTT
j_call: TRBJ2-5; v_call: TRBV9; clone_size: .; d_call: .; cdr3_aa: CASSVGGSEQETQYF; cdr3_nt: TGTGCCAGCAGCGTAGGTGGGAGCGAACAAGAGACCCAGTACTTC
j_call: TRBJ2-1; v_call: TRBV30; clone_size: once; d_call: .; cdr3_aa: CAWSNGREGYNEQFF; cdr3_nt: TGTGCCTGGAGTAACGGCAGGGAAGGCTACAATGAGCAGTTCTTC
j_call: TRBJ1-4; v_call: TRBV5-1; clone_size: .; d_call: .; cdr3_aa: CASSLVGRPATNEKLFF; cdr3_nt: TGCGCCAGCAGCTTGGTGGGGAGACCTGCAACTAATGAAAAACTGTTTTTT
j_call: TRBJ1-5; v_call: TRBV15; clone_size: .; d_call: .; cdr3_aa: CATTGGVGMNQPQHF; cdr3_nt: TGTGCCACCACAGGAGGGGTCGGTATGAATCAGCCCCAGCATTTT
j_call: TRBJ2-7; v_call: TRBV5-6; clone_size: .; d_call: TRBD2; cdr3_aa: CASSFEFSGRTYEQYF; cdr3_nt: TGTGCCAGCAGCTTTGAGTTTAGCGGGAGAACCTACGAGCAGTACTTC
j_call: TRBJ1-1; v_call: TRBV28; clone_size: .; d_call: TRBD1; cdr3_aa: CASGQGNTEAFF; cdr3_nt: TGTGCCAGCGGACAGGGGAACACTGAAGCTTTCTTT
j_call: TRBJ2-1; v_call: TRBV27; clone_size: .; d_call: TRBD2; cdr3_aa: CASSPGSGRALNEQFF; cdr3_nt: TGTGCCAGCAGCCCAGGCAGCGGGAGGGCGCTCAATGAGCAGTTCTTC
j_call: TRBJ2-1; v_call: TRBV9; clone_size: .; d_call: TRBD2; cdr3_aa: CASSSAAGGYNEQFF; cdr3_nt: TGTGCCAGCAGTTCCGCAGCGGGGGGGTACAATGAGCAGTTCTTC
j_call: TRBJ2-3; v_call: TRBV6-4; clone_size: .; d_call: .; cdr3_aa: CASSDSTGGPYTQYF; cdr3_nt: TGTGCCAGCAGTGACTCGACCGGGGGACCTTATACGCAGTATTTT
j_call: TRBJ2-3; v_call: TRBV5-4; clone_size: .; d_call: .; cdr3_aa: CASSLPQSGPQYF; cdr3_nt: TGTGCCAGCAGCTTGCCCCAGTCGGGTCCGCAGTATTTT
j_call: TRBJ2-3; v_call: TRBV7-2; clone_size: once; d_call: TRBD2; cdr3_aa: CASSLAGGPIDTQYF; cdr3_nt: TGTGCCAGCAGCTTAGCGGGAGGGCCTATAGATACGCAGTATTTT
j_call: TRBJ1-5; v_call: TRBV15; clone_size: .; d_call: .; cdr3_aa: CATSRSGRGNQPQHF; cdr3_nt: TGTGCCACCAGCAGATCAGGCAGGGGCAATCAGCCCCAGCATTTT
j_call: TRBJ1-1; v_call: TRBV10-3; clone_size: .; d_call: .; cdr3_aa: CAIRPLGDMNTEAFF; cdr3_nt: TGTGCCATCAGACCGTTGGGGGACATGAACACTGAAGCTTTCTTT
j_call: TRBJ2-7; v_call: TRBV7-8; clone_size: once; d_call: .; cdr3_aa: CASSKEGRGSHKQYF; cdr3_nt: TGTGCCAGCAGCAAAGAGGGCAGGGGCAGCCATAAGCAGTACTTC
j_call: TRBJ1-4; v_call: TRBV30; clone_size: .; d_call: TRBD1; cdr3_aa: CAWSLPGQGMKLFF; cdr3_nt: TGTGCCTGGAGTTTGCCGGGACAGGGTATGAAACTGTTTTTT
j_call: TRBJ2-7; v_call: TRBV5-5; clone_size: .; d_call: TRBD2; cdr3_aa: CASSLGLAGLYEQYF; cdr3_nt: TGTGCCAGCAGCCTGGGGCTAGCGGGCCTTTATGAGCAGTACTTC
j_call: TRBJ2-3; v_call: TRBV14; clone_size: .; d_call: .; cdr3_aa: CASSQEGISSYRTDTQYF; cdr3_nt: TGTGCCAGCAGCCAAGAAGGTATTAGTAGCTACCGCACAGATACGCAGTATTTT
j_call: TRBJ1-4; v_call: TRBV14; clone_size: .; d_call: .; cdr3_aa: CASSPGHWEKLFF; cdr3_nt: TGTGCCAGCAGCCCGGGACACTGGGAAAAACTGTTTTTT
j_call: TRBJ2-3; v_call: TRBV5-1; clone_size: .; d_call: .; cdr3_aa: CASSLAGTDTQYF; cdr3_nt: TGCGCCAGCAGCTTGGCAGGGACAGATACGCAGTATTTT
j_call: TRBJ2-7; v_call: TRBV7-2; clone_size: .; d_call: TRBD2; cdr3_aa: CASSLLAGGSYEQYF; cdr3_nt: TGTGCCAGCAGCTTGCTAGCGGGGGGTTCCTACGAGCAGTACTTC
j_call: TRBJ2-6; v_call: TRBV5-1; clone_size: few; d_call: .; cdr3_aa: CASSLEGGTGANGLTF; cdr3_nt: TGCGCCAGCAGCTTGGAAGGGGGTACTGGGGCCAACGGCCTGACTTTC
j_call: TRBJ1-1; v_call: TRBV18; clone_size: .; d_call: .; cdr3_aa: CASSPRQEGGTEAFF; cdr3_nt: TGTGCCAGCTCACCAAGGCAGGAAGGAGGCACTGAAGCTTTCTTT
j_call: TRBJ1-1; v_call: TRBV5-6; clone_size: .; d_call: .; cdr3_aa: CASSLVQGWAEAFF; cdr3_nt: TGTGCCAGCAGCTTGGTTCAGGGCTGGGCTGAAGCTTTCTTT
j_call: TRBJ1-1; v_call: TRBV4-3; clone_size: .; d_call: .; cdr3_aa: CASSQDQGLDTEAFF; cdr3_nt: TGCGCCAGCAGCCAAGATCAGGGTCTAGACACTGAAGCTTTCTTT
j_call: TRBJ2-7; v_call: TRBV7-2; clone_size: .; d_call: .; cdr3_aa: CASRGSYEQYF; cdr3_nt: TGTGCCAGCAGAGGGAGCTACGAGCAGTACTTC
j_call: TRBJ2-7; v_call: TRBV30; clone_size: .; d_call: TRBD2; cdr3_aa: CAWMTSGRTYEQYF; cdr3_nt: TGTGCCTGGATGACTAGCGGGCGGACCTACGAGCAGTACTTC
j_call: TRBJ1-5; v_call: TRBV19; clone_size: few; d_call: TRBD1; cdr3_aa: CASTKDRGRASNQPQHF; cdr3_nt: TGTGCCAGTACCAAGGACAGGGGAAGGGCTAGCAATCAGCCCCAGCATTTT
j_call: TRBJ1-2; v_call: TRBV18; clone_size: .; d_call: .; cdr3_aa: CASSPPTGPYGYTF; cdr3_nt: TGTGCCAGCTCACCACCGACGGGTCCCTATGGCTACACCTTC
j_call: TRBJ1-2; v_call: TRBV6-5; clone_size: .; d_call: .; cdr3_aa: CASSYSREGTSGYTF; cdr3_nt: TGTGCCAGCAGTTACTCGAGGGAGGGAACGAGCGGCTACACCTTC
j_call: TRBJ1-1; v_call: TRBV7-8; clone_size: .; d_call: .; cdr3_aa: CASTKFRTDNTEAFF; cdr3_nt: TGTGCCAGCACCAAATTCCGGACAGACAACACTGAAGCTTTCTTT
j_call: TRBJ1-2; v_call: TRBV7-2; clone_size: .; d_call: .; cdr3_aa: CASSLGGGGYTF; cdr3_nt: TGTGCCAGCAGCTTAGGCGGTGGTGGCTACACCTTC
j_call: TRBJ1-1; v_call: TRBV29-1; clone_size: .; d_call: .; cdr3_aa: CSVEGQMNTEAFF; cdr3_nt: TGCAGCGTTGAGGGGCAGATGAACACTGAAGCTTTCTTT
j_call: TRBJ1-3; v_call: TRBV5-1; clone_size: .; d_call: TRBD1; cdr3_aa: CASSAGQISGNTIYF; cdr3_nt: TGCGCTAGCAGCGCGGGACAGATCTCTGGAAACACCATATATTTT
j_call: TRBJ2-7; v_call: TRBV18; clone_size: .; d_call: TRBD2; cdr3_aa: CASSPAGVLEQYF; cdr3_nt: TGTGCCAGCTCACCTGCGGGAGTCCTCGAGCAGTACTTC
j_call: TRBJ1-5; v_call: TRBV30; clone_size: .; d_call: TRBD1; cdr3_aa: CAWSVRTGSRNQPQHF; cdr3_nt: TGTGCCTGGAGTGTACGGACAGGGTCGCGGAATCAGCCCCAGCATTTT